These T cell receptor beta chains were read from a single sample in a study of blood T cell repertoires in COVID-19. The repertoire was sequenced with immunoSEQ multiplex PCR; TCRdb's copy has only in-frame clones and lacks some. The sample includes 95,000 to 150,000 clones, 84% of them seen just once. Specimen: PBMCs or T cells enriched from blood (not recorded which). All receptors come from a woman aged 30 to 39 who had recovered from COVID-19. The CDR3 runs from the conserved cysteine through the conserved F or W. D genes are given only for firm matches. Not every row has a clone size; where given, it reads once, few, many or a size class.

d_gene | abundance | j_gene | v_gene | CDR3aa | CDR3nt
NA | once | TRBJ2-1 | TRBV24-1 | CATSDTGLSNEQFF | TGTGCCACCAGTGACACGGGACTGTCCAATGAGCAGTTCTTC
TRBD2 | NA | TRBJ2-3 | TRBV11-2 | CASSFGGRGADTQYF | TGTGCCAGCAGCTTCGGCGGGAGGGGGGCAGATACGCAGTATTTT
NA | NA | TRBJ1-2 | TRBV7-9 | CASSPASGGANYGYTF | TGTGCCAGCAGCCCAGCGAGTGGGGGGGCTAACTATGGCTACACCTTC
NA | NA | TRBJ2-2 | TRBV4-1 | CASSPRDTYTGELFF | TGCGCCAGCAGCCCCAGGGACACCTACACCGGGGAGCTGTTTTTT
NA | few | TRBJ2-4 | TRBV23-1 | CASSPVAKNIQYF | TGCGCCAGCAGTCCCGTAGCCAAAAACATTCAGTACTTC
TRBD1 | NA | TRBJ1-6 | TRBV7-6 | CASSANRGETYNSPLHF | TGTGCCAGCAGCGCGAACAGGGGGGAAACCTATAATTCACCCCTCCACTTT
TRBD1 | NA | TRBJ2-6 | TRBV18 | CASSPSGGLSGANVLTF | TGTGCCAGCTCACCATCAGGGGGCCTCTCTGGGGCCAACGTCCTGACTTTC
NA | NA | TRBJ1-4 | TRBV5-1 | CASSPRPGASNEKLFF | TGCGCCAGCAGCCCTCGCCCAGGGGCTTCTAATGAAAAACTGTTTTTT
NA | NA | TRBJ1-1 | TRBV7-2 | CASPDNHLVEAFF | TGTGCCAGCCCCGACAACCACTTGGTTGAAGCTTTCTTT
NA | NA | TRBJ2-5 | TRBV13 | CASSLGGGMGETQYF | TGTGCCAGCAGCTTAGGCGGCGGGATGGGAGAGACCCAGTACTTC
TRBD2 | NA | TRBJ2-5 | TRBV15 | CATSRDLAGGQETQYF | TGTGCCACCAGCAGAGATCTAGCGGGAGGACAAGAGACCCAGTACTTC
TRBD1 | NA | TRBJ1-3 | TRBV9 | CASSHDREAGNTIYF | TGTGCCAGCAGCCATGACAGGGAGGCTGGAAACACCATATATTTT
NA | NA | TRBJ1-2 | TRBV12-3/TRBV12-4 | CASSFNRNYGYTF | TGTGCCAGCAGTTTTAACAGAAACTATGGCTACACCTTC
NA | NA | TRBJ2-3 | TRBV7-9 | CASSLANRVTDTQYF | TGTGCCAGCAGCTTAGCGAACAGGGTTACAGATACGCAGTATTTT
TRBD1 | NA | TRBJ1-4 | TRBV6-6 | CASSDRGPTNEKLFF | TGTGCCAGCAGTGACAGGGGGCCGACTAATGAAAAACTGTTTTTT
TRBD2 | NA | TRBJ2-7 | TRBV11-1 | CASSPGTSDIYEQYF | TGTGCCAGCAGCCCGGGGACTAGCGATATCTACGAGCAGTACTTC
NA | NA | TRBJ2-5 | TRBV7-9 | CASSLTPGETQYF | TGTGCCAGCAGCTTAACCCCGGGAGAGACCCAGTACTTC
NA | NA | TRBJ2-7 | TRBV7-8 | CASSPKGVPYEQYF | TGTGCCAGCAGCCCCAAAGGGGTCCCCTACGAGCAGTACTTC
TRBD2 | once | TRBJ2-7 | TRBV18 | CASSPPLAGGLHSYEQYF | TGTGCCAGCTCACCACCACTAGCGGGAGGCTTACACTCCTACGAGCAGTACTTC
TRBD1 | NA | TRBJ1-2 | TRBV30 | CAWSDGQGAGYGYTF | TGTGCCTGGAGTGATGGACAGGGGGCAGGCTATGGCTACACCTTC
TRBD1 | NA | TRBJ1-1 | TRBV6-1 | CASSEDRVNTEAFF | TGTGCCAGCAGTGAGGACAGGGTGAACACTGAAGCTTTCTTT
TRBD2 | NA | TRBJ2-6 | TRBV24-1 | CATSPGGGSGANVLTF | TGTGCCACCAGTCCCGGGGGGGGTTCTGGGGCCAACGTCCTGACTTTC
NA | NA | TRBJ2-7 | TRBV30 | CAWSVLPGDLTYEQYF | TGTGCCTGGAGTGTACTCCCGGGGGACCTAACCTACGAGCAGTACTTC
NA | NA | TRBJ2-3 | TRBV9 | CASSVAPGSPDTQYF | TGTGCCAGCAGCGTAGCCCCCGGGAGTCCAGATACGCAGTATTTT
NA | NA | TRBJ1-4 | TRBV5-1 | CASSLVRAVLEKLFF | TGCGCCAGCAGCTTGGTGAGGGCAGTATTAGAAAAACTGTTTTTT
TRBD2 | few | TRBJ2-7 | TRBV4-3 | CASSQARLAEAPYEQYF | TGCGCCAGCAGCCAAGCCCGACTAGCGGAGGCCCCCTACGAGCAGTACTTC
NA | NA | TRBJ1-5 | TRBV12-3/TRBV12-4 | CASSFRETQPQHF | TGTGCCAGCAGTTTTCGGGAAACTCAGCCCCAGCATTTT
TRBD2 | NA | TRBJ2-5 | TRBV7-9 | CASSIGLAGGVAQYF | TGTGCCAGCAGCATCGGACTAGCGGGGGGGGTGGCCCAGTACTTC
NA | NA | TRBJ1-2 | TRBV6-5 | CASSSLGRGANYGYTF | TGTGCCAGCAGTTCTCTAGGGAGGGGAGCTAACTATGGCTACACCTTC
TRBD2 | NA | TRBJ2-1 | TRBV11-3 | CASSLGGRADEQFF | TGTGCCAGCAGCTTAGGTGGGAGGGCCGATGAGCAGTTCTTC
TRBD2 | NA | TRBJ2-2 | TRBV7-8 | CASSLAWREPGELFF | TGTGCCAGCAGCTTAGCGTGGCGGGAGCCCGGGGAGCTGTTTTTT
TRBD1 | NA | TRBJ1-1 | TRBV19 | CASSTGGWNTEAFF | TGTGCCAGTAGCACAGGGGGCTGGAACACTGAAGCTTTCTTT
NA | NA | TRBJ2-7 | TRBV5-6 | CASSRQAYEQYF | TGTGCCAGCAGCCGACAGGCCTACGAGCAGTACTTC
TRBD2 | NA | TRBJ2-1 | TRBV19 | CASSAPGLGLNEQFF | TGTGCCAGTAGTGCACCGGGACTAGGTCTGAATGAGCAGTTCTTC
TRBD1 | NA | TRBJ1-2 | TRBV12-3/TRBV12-4 | CASKDRDYGYTF | TGTGCCAGCAAAGACAGGGATTATGGCTACACCTTC
TRBD1 | few | TRBJ2-3 | TRBV9 | CASNLGIGGFADTQYF | TGTGCCAGCAACTTAGGCATAGGGGGCTTTGCAGATACGCAGTATTTT
NA | NA | TRBJ1-5 | TRBV27 | CASSLTGGAGNNQPQHF | TGTGCCAGCAGTTTAACGGGGGGCGCGGGAAACAATCAGCCCCAGCATTTT
TRBD1 | NA | TRBJ2-5 | TRBV28 | CASSLYRQGLVQETQYF | TGTGCCAGCAGTCTATACCGACAGGGCTTGGTCCAAGAGACCCAGTACTTC
TRBD1 | NA | TRBJ2-7 | TRBV6-5 | CASRRDRGYEQYF | TGTGCCAGCAGAAGGGACAGGGGTTACGAGCAGTACTTC
NA | NA | TRBJ1-1 | TRBV28 | CASSLPQKIAFF | TGTGCCAGCAGTTTGCCACAAAAGATAGCTTTCTTT
NA | NA | TRBJ1-1 | TRBV9 | CASSVAARGNTEAFF | TGTGCCAGCAGCGTAGCTGCCAGGGGGAACACTGAAGCTTTCTTT
NA | NA | TRBJ1-2 | TRBV10-3 | CAISDQGGYGYTF | TGTGCCATCAGTGATCAGGGAGGCTATGGCTACACCTTC
TRBD1 | few | TRBJ2-7 | TRBV19 | CASRDRGSYEQYF | TGTGCCAGTAGAGACAGGGGATCCTACGAGCAGTACTTC
TRBD2 | NA | TRBJ2-3 | TRBV7-2 | CASSPLGLAADTQYF | TGTGCCAGCAGCCCACTCGGACTAGCGGCAGATACGCAGTATTTT
TRBD1 | NA | TRBJ2-7 | TRBV20-1 | CSASAGQGYEQYF | TGCAGTGCTAGTGCTGGACAGGGCTACGAGCAGTACTTC
TRBD2 | NA | TRBJ2-1 | TRBV5-1 | CASSLASGASYNEQFF | TGCGCCAGCAGCTTGGCCAGCGGGGCCTCCTACAATGAGCAGTTCTTC
NA | NA | TRBJ1-4 | TRBV4-2 | CASSQENTGGAEEKLFF | TGTGCCAGCAGCCAAGAGAATACAGGAGGGGCTGAAGAAAAACTGTTTTTT
TRBD2 | NA | TRBJ2-1 | TRBV7-6 | CASSLAVSGTLRNEQFF | TGTGCCAGCAGCTTAGCCGTCAGCGGGACGCTTCGGAATGAGCAGTTCTTC
NA | few | TRBJ2-3 | TRBV7-2 | CASSRGGISTDTQYF | TGTGCCAGCAGCAGAGGCGGGATTAGCACAGATACGCAGTATTTT
TRBD1 | NA | TRBJ1-5 | TRBV28 | CASRRTGGVGQPQHF | TGTGCCAGCAGGAGGACAGGGGGCGTGGGTCAGCCCCAGCATTTT
TRBD1 | NA | TRBJ1-6 | TRBV7-9 | CASSTGQGRLDPNSPLHF | TGTGCCAGCAGCACGGGACAGGGGCGCTTAGATCCGAATTCACCCCTCCACTTT
NA | many | TRBJ2-1 | TRBV2 | CASSSREYNEQFF | TGTGCCAGCAGCTCCCGGGAGTACAATGAGCAGTTCTTC
NA | NA | TRBJ1-6 | TRBV5-6 | CASSLHTGINSPLHF | TGTGCCAGCAGCTTGCACACAGGGATTAATTCACCCCTCCACTTT
TRBD1 | NA | TRBJ1-1 | TRBV24-1 | CATSAATGENTEAFF | TGTGCCACCAGTGCGGCCACAGGGGAGAACACTGAAGCTTTCTTT
NA | few | TRBJ1-2 | TRBV15 | CATSRDGNSPYYGYTF | TGTGCCACCAGCAGAGACGGGAACTCCCCATACTATGGCTACACCTTC